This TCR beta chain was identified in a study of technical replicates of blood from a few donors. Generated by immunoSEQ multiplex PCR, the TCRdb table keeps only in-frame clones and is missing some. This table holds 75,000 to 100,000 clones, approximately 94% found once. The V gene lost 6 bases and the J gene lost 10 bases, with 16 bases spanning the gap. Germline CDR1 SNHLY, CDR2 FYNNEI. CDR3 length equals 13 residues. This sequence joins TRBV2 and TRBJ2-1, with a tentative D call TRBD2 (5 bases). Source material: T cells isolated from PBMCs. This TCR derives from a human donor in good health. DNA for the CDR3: TGTGCCAGCAGGAGGACGGAGGTTATAGAGCAGTTCTTC. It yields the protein CASRRTEVIEQFF.